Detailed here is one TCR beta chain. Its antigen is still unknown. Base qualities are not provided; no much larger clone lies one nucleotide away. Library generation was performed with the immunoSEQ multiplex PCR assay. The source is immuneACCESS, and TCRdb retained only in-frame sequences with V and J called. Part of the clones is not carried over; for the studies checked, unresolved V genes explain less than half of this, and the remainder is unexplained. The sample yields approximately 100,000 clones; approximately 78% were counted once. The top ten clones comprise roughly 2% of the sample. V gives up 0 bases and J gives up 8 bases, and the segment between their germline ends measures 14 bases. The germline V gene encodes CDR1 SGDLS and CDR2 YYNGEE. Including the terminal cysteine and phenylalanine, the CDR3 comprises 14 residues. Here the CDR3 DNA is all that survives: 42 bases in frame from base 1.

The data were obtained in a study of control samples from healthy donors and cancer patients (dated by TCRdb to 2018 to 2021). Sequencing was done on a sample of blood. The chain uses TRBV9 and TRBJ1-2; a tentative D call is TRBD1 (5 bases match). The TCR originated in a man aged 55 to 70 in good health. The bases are TGTGCCAGCAGCGTAGCTGGGCAGGGAGACGGCTACACCTTC. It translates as CASSVAGQGDGYTF.